The next 21 T cell receptor beta chains were all read from a single sample in a study of blood T cell repertoires in COVID-19. TCRdb's table, derived via immunoSEQ multiplex PCR, lists solely in-frame clones and lacks some. The sample lists more than 200,000 clones, 70% to 90% occurring once. Material: PBMCs or T cells enriched from blood (not recorded which). These receptors were obtained from a man aged 25 to 45 who had recovered from COVID-19.

V is TRBV7-9 and J is TRBJ1-5; weak D call: TRBD1 (5 bases). Trimming pared 5 bases from V and 10 bases from J, leaving 15 bases between. Per the germline V gene, CDR1 is SEHNR and CDR2 is FQNEAQ (reference sequence). CDR3 length equals 13 residues. CDR3 protein: CASSPSGGSPQHF. CDR3 in DNA: TGTGCCAGCAGCCCCTCCGGGGGATCTCCCCAGCATTTT.

This clone was detected a few times. This chain links TRBV7-8 with TRBJ2-1, with a weak D call TRBD1 (5 bases). The V and J ends lost 7 bases and 6 bases respectively, with 19 bases between them. Germline loops: CDR1 SGHVS, CDR2 FQNEAQ. The CDR3 covers 15 residues. The CDR3 loop is CASNQVNRPFNEQFF. The CDR3 bases are TGTGCCAGCAATCAGGTTAACAGGCCCTTCAATGAGCAGTTCTTC.

The chain has TRBV2 and TRBJ1-1; 7 bases align to TRBD1. This CDR3 is 13 amino acids long. J lost 6 bases, V lost 10 bases, and 11 bases had no gene match. Looked up from germline, CDR1 is SNHLY and CDR2 is FYNNEI. CDR3 DNA sequence: TGTGCCAATCTCCGGGACAGCCAATCTGAAGCTTTCTTT. It yields the protein CANLRDSQSEAFF.

The V and J genes are TRBV5-1 and TRBJ1-3, with 7 bases identical to TRBD1. V was clipped by 4 bases and J by 4 bases; unmatched bases: 11. The CDR3 has 16 amino acids. Looked up from germline, CDR1 is SGHRS and CDR2 is YFSETQ. CDR3 DNA sequence: TGCGCCAGCAGCCTCGCGGGCCCGGGACAGGGAAACACCATATATTTT. Translating it yields CASSLAGPGQGNTIYF.

The chain links TRBV30 to TRBJ2-7; 14 positions match TRBD2. Trimming took 2 bases from V and 12 from J; bases not matched to a gene: 9. Germline V gives CDR1 GTSNPN, CDR2 SVGIG (reference sequence). The length of the CDR3 is 14 residues. In DNA, the CDR3 is TGTGCCTGGAGTCCTCCCCCGGGACTAGCGGGAGTGTACTTC. As protein: CAWSPPPGLAGVYF.

V and J are TRBV11-2 and TRBJ2-7, with TRBD2 matching over 7 bases. Trimming took 1 base from V and 5 from J; bases not matched to a gene: 8. This CDR3 contains 15 residues. The germline V gene encodes CDR1 SGHAT and CDR2 FQNNGV. The chain's CDR3 is CASSLVAGVSHEQYF. The CDR3 DNA reads TGTGCCAGCAGCTTAGTTGCGGGAGTTTCCCACGAGCAGTACTTC. Looking up the rest from reference TRBV11-2 and TRBJ2-7 gives the full variable domain: EAGVAQSPRYKIIEKRQSVAFWCNPISGHATLYWYQQILGQGPKLLIQFQNNGVVDDSQLPKDRFSAERLKGVDSTLKIQPAKLEDSAVYLCASSLVAGVSHEQYFGPGTRLTVT.

V gene TRBV24-1 combines with J gene TRBJ1-6, with unresolved D. Trimming took off 9 bases at V and 1 base at J, with 27 bases between the two ends. Germline-derived CDR1 and CDR2 are KGHDR and SFDVKD. This CDR3 is 20 amino acids long. Here the CDR3 DNA reads TGTGCCACCCAATTAGTGCGGTGGGTTAAAGAGGCGTCCTATAATTCACCCCTCCACTTT. Translated: CATQLVRWVKEASYNSPLHF.

This chain links TRBV2 with TRBJ1-2; TRBD1 matches 7 bases. Trimming removed 3 bases from V and 8 bases from J; junction bases left unmatched: 6. The CDR3 runs to 13 residues. Germline CDR1 and CDR2: SNHLY and FYNNEI. CDR3 DNA: TGTGCCAGCAGTGAGGAGGGGGCGGGAGGCTACACCTTC. Its translation: CASSEEGAGGYTF.

The V and J genes are TRBV9 and TRBJ2-1; 11 bases fit TRBD2. V gave up 0 bases and J gave up 6 bases; unmatched junction bases: 8. Germline V CDR1 and CDR2: SGDLS, YYNGEE. The CDR3 is 17 amino acids. CDR3 sequence (DNA): TGTGCCAGCAGCGTAGCTGTCGGGACTAGCGGTTCCAATGAGCAGTTCTTC. Translation gives CASSVAVGTSGSNEQFF. The full variable domain, its missing parts supplied by reference TRBV9 and TRBJ2-1, is DSGVTQTPKHLITATGQRVTLRCSPRSGDLSVYWYQQSLDQGLQFLIQYYNGEERAKGNILERFSAQQFPDLHSELNLSSLELGDSALYFCASSVAVGTSGSNEQFFGPGTRLTVL.

This chain uses TRBV3-1 (or the pseudogene TRBV3-2) with TRBJ2-1; 8 bases fit TRBD2. From germline, CDR1 is LGHDT and CDR2 YNNKEL (reference sequence). The CDR3 is made up of 15 amino acids. The V and J ends lost 0 bases and 12 bases, in that order; junction bases with no gene match: 10. The chain's CDR3 is CASSQDLGTRNRQFF. The CDR3 region has the DNA TGTGCCAGCAGCCAAGACCTCGGGACTAGGAACCGGCAGTTCTTC.

The V gene is TRBV29-1, the J gene TRBJ1-5, with D possibly matching TRBD1 (5 bases). This CDR3 has 12 residues. V lost 4 bases, J lost 9 bases, and 13 bases lay in between. The germline CDR1 and CDR2 sequences are SQVTM and ANQGSEA. CDR3 loop: CSVGDSGVPQHF. DNA for the CDR3: TGCAGCGTTGGGGACTCTGGCGTGCCCCAGCATTTT.

The chain combines TRBV5-4 with TRBJ1-3, with no clear D. V was shortened by 4 bases and J by 0 bases, with 14 bases between the two germline ends. Looked up from germline, CDR1 is SGHNT and CDR2 is YYREEE (reference sequence). The CDR3 totals 16 residues. The CDR3: CASSLAGPRSGNTIYF. In DNA, the CDR3 is TGTGCCAGCAGCCTTGCAGGCCCGCGCTCTGGAAACACCATATATTTT.

The chain recombines TRBV2 with TRBJ1-6; D is unresolved. Trimming pared 6 bases from V and 5 bases from J, leaving 11 bases between. The CDR3 sequence is 14 residues long. CDR1 and CDR2 from the germline V gene are SNHLY and FYNNEI. CDR3 in amino acids: CASRRGSHNSPLHF. The CDR3 DNA reads as TGTGCCAGCAGACGGGGATCCCATAATTCACCCCTCCACTTT.

This chain connects TRBV28 to TRBJ2-7, with TRBD1 identical over 7 bases. V shed 5 bases and J 3 bases; nucleotides not matched to a gene: 10. Germline CDR1 MDHEN, CDR2 SYDVKM. CDR3 length: 15 residues. The CDR3 loop reads CASSIPRDSYYEQYF. The CDR3 nucleotides are TGTGCCAGCAGTATCCCTAGGGACAGCTACTACGAGCAGTACTTC.

The chain is built from TRBV11-2 and TRBJ2-1; D unclear. The CDR3 is 12 residues long. V was shortened by 5 bases and J by 4 bases, with 6 bases between the two germline ends. Germline V gene lookup returns CDR1 SGHAT and CDR2 FQNNGV. CDR3 DNA: TGTGCCAGCAGCCCGTTTTACAATGAGCAGTTCTTC. This encodes CASSPFYNEQFF.

This clone was recorded only once. The conserved closing phenylalanine or tryptophan is absent in this CDR3, likely reflecting a read error. The DNA is left out, because the CDR3 cannot be placed on it with certainty; the CDR3 is given as TCRdb lists it. The chain links TRBV30 to TRBJ2-7; the D segment call TRBD1 is taken from the table without a DNA check. The CDR3 spans 13 residues, counting both ends. Germline lookup yields CDR1 GTSNPN and CDR2 SVGIG (reference sequence). Here the CDR3 reads CAWSPTGQIGSLI.

The chain employs TRBV19 and TRBJ1-6; 8 bases agree with TRBD1. The CDR3 contains 17 residues. V trimming: 4 bases; J trimming: 10 bases; junction bases outside the gene matches: 15. Germline assignment: CDR1 LNHDA and CDR2 SQIVND (reference sequence). Written as DNA, the CDR3 is TGTGCCAGTAGTAGGGATACCGGGACAGGTCAATCCTCACCCCTCCACTTT. This translates into CASSRDTGTGQSSPLHF. The full variable domain, rest sourced from reference TRBV19 and TRBJ1-6, is DGGITQSPKYLFRKEGQNVTLSCEQNLNHDAMYWYRQDPGQGLRLIYYSQIVNDFQKGDIAEGYSVSREKKESFPLTVTSAQKNPTAFYLCASSRDTGTGQSSPLHFGNGTRLTVT.

The J gene is TRBJ2-5, the V gene TRBV12-3 or TRBV12-4; 9 bases fit TRBD1. The CDR3 covers 13 residues. The ends lost 5 bases at V and 4 bases at J; junction bases unmatched: 2. This CDR3 is CASSRTGAETQYF. The CDR3 DNA reads TGTGCCAGCAGTCGGACAGGGGCAGAGACCCAGTACTTC.

The chain recombines TRBV13 with TRBJ1-6, with TRBD1 identical over 8 bases. The V segment lost 7 bases and the J segment 12 bases; nucleotides outside the gene matches: 5. CDR3 length: 12 amino acids. Germline CDR1 PRHDT, CDR2 FYEKMQ (reference sequence). The CDR3 reads CASMRGQGPLHF. The CDR3 nucleotides read TGTGCCAGCATGAGAGGACAGGGACCCCTCCACTTT.

This clone was recorded only once. The chain joins TRBV5-6 to TRBJ1-2; the D is unclear. Deletions cut 0 bases from V and 5 bases from J, with 5 bases between. Per the germline V gene, CDR1 is SGHDT and CDR2 is YYEEEE. The CDR3 covers 12 residues. CDR3 nucleotides: TGTGCCAGCAGCTTGGACCGGTATGGCTACACCTTC. This sequence encodes CASSLDRYGYTF.

J is TRBJ2-7 and V is TRBV6-2 or TRBV6-3; maybe TRBD1 (5 bases). CDR1 and CDR2 (germline): MNHEY, SVGEGT. The CDR3 sequence is 13 residues long. V lost 2 bases, J lost 1 base, and 6 bases lay in between. CDR3: CASSYDSSYEQYF. The DNA of the CDR3 is TGTGCCAGCAGTTACGACAGTTCCTACGAGCAGTACTTC.